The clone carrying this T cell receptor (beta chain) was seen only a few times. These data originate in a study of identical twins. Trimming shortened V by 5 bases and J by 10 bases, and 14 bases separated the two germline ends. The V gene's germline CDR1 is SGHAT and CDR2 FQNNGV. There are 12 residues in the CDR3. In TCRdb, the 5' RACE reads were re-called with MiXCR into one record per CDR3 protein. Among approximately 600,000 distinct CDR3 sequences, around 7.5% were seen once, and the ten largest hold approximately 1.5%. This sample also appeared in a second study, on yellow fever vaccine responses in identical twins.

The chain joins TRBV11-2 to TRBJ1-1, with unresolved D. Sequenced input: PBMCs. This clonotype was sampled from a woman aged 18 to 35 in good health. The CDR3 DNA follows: TGTGCCAGCAGCGGAATGGGTTGGGGAGCTTTCTTT. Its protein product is CASSGMGWGAFF.